This paragraph reports one TCR beta chain. In this sample, this clone turned up a few times. Its binding antigen is unknown. No much larger clone exists at a distance of one base, and base qualities are not known. The CDR3 runs 17 residues from the cysteine to the phenylalanine. Left in the record is the CDR3 DNA by itself, 51 bases read in frame from the first base. CDR1 and CDR2 were assigned from the germline V gene as MDHEN and SYDVKM. From V the trimming removes 2 bases and from J it removes 10 bases, while the gene matches leave 15 bases of the junction unaccounted for. The collaborating institutions used their own protocols to collect whole blood in K2EDTA tubes. For TCRbeta analysis, collaborator samples were shipped as frozen whole blood, as isolated PBMCs, or as DNA extracted from either sample type. The immunoSEQ Assay, a bias-controlled multiplex PCR, was used to amplify TCRbeta CDR3 regions from genomic DNA. The published analysis was carried out like this. The number of nucleated cells in each sample was estimated from the amplification of reference gene primers within the assay. To quantify the absolute abundance of each unique TCRbeta CDR3 rearrangement, sequence reads were collapsed and filtered. Productive Simpson clonality was computed per sample as the square root of Simpson's diversity index over productive rearrangements. TCRdb re-hosts the immuneACCESS table, in-frame sequences only. Its copies lack some clones; in the studies checked, an unresolved V gene accounts for under half of them, and the cause for the rest is not known. The V and J calls and clone size come from that table; D and trimming were worked out from the DNA. This sample is represented by approximately 80,000 clones; about 86% of them were singletons. The top ten clonotypes cover roughly two fifths of the sample.

This sample is drawn from a study of blood T cell repertoires in COVID-19 (dated by TCRdb to about 2020). Regarding the study in general: The collaborator samples originated in the United States, Italy and Spain and spanned the acute and convalescent phases of COVID-19. The material from the prospective study consisted of cDNA or gDNA derived from T cells, B-cell-depleted T cells, or PBMCs. Subjects who had been exposed to COVID-19, were actively infected with it, or had recovered from it provided the deeply sampled blood TCRbeta repertoires that made up the dataset. The repertoires were released in a freely available public database intended as a resource for research on the immune response to SARS-CoV-2. Samples were obtained from the ongoing ImmuneRACE study (first 160 participants) and from 1,200 or so subjects provided by 6 global collaborators. Sample metadata almost always included a de-identified subject ID, COVID-19 status, age in years and sex. Where available, HLA class I and class II types were taken from metadata supplied by the sample provider and were not determined by assay-based typing. On the study overall, not on this receptor specifically: The amount of clinical and demographic metadata varied by source and participant and was provided uncurated.

The sequence links TRBV28 to TRBJ1-2; TRBD1 agrees with 11 junctional bases. The material sequenced was peripheral blood. The TCR originated in a man older than 75 with acute or convalescent COVID-19. Here is the DNA: TGTGCCAGCAGTTTACCCGGACAGGGGGCTTCGGGATATTCCTACACCTTC. The resulting protein is CASSLPGQGASGYSYTF.